These 10 T cell receptor beta chains originate from one sample sequenced in a study of cytomegalovirus exposure and HLA in healthy donors. Vbeta (60) and Jbeta (13) primers were used in the PCR. TCRdb's table, derived via immunoSEQ multiplex PCR, lists solely in-frame clones and lacks some. The data contain about 130,000 clones, 75% to 85% of them singletons. The sample consisted of PBMCs. The receptors derive from a man in his forties in good health and CMV-seronegative.

This chain connects TRBV6-1 to TRBJ2-1; 9 bases map to TRBD1. Trimming removed 6 bases from V and 7 bases from J; junction bases left unmatched: 7. CDR1 is MNHNS and CDR2 is SASEGT in the germline V gene. There are 14 residues in the CDR3. DNA of the CDR3: TGTGCCAGCAGGCGACAGGGGGGGGGAAATGAGCAGTTCTTC. It specifies CASRRQGGGNEQFF.

This clone was observed once. The chain uses TRBV7-2 and TRBJ1-4; the D is unclear. The V gene lost 5 bases and the J gene lost 2 bases, with 12 bases spanning the gap. Germline assignment: CDR1 SGHTA and CDR2 FQGNSA. CDR3 length: 15 amino acids. CDR3 bases: TGTGCCAGCAGCCCGACGCGCAGGACTAATGAAAAACTGTTTTTT. This translates into CASSPTRRTNEKLFF. Together with reference TRBV7-2 and TRBJ1-4, the CDR3 gives the full variable domain: GAGVSQSPSNKVTEKGKDVELRCDPISGHTALYWYRQSLGQGLEFLIYFQGNSAPDKSGLPSDRFSAERTGGSVSTLTIQRTQQEDSAVYLCASSPTRRTNEKLFFGSGTQLSVL.

The chain links TRBV11-3 to TRBJ2-5; 10 nucleotides line up with TRBD1. The CDR3 spans 16 residues. After removal of 1 base from V and 5 bases from J, the junction contained 7 bases not matched to a gene. Looked up from germline, CDR1 is SGHNT and CDR2 is YENEEA. The CDR3 here is CASSLGGTGAKETQYF. DNA for the CDR3: TGTGCCAGCAGCTTAGGAGGGACAGGGGCCAAGGAGACCCAGTACTTC.

The V and J genes are TRBV15 and TRBJ2-3, with 9 bases identical to TRBD2. The CDR3 runs to 16 residues. V lost 1 base to trimming and J lost 3 bases; unmatched junction nucleotides: 5. Germline V CDR1 and CDR2: LNHNV, YYDKDF (reference sequence). The CDR3: CATSRVGLARTDTQYF. The DNA of the CDR3 is TGTGCCACCAGCAGAGTCGGACTAGCGAGGACAGATACGCAGTATTTT. The whole variable domain, remainder taken from reference TRBV15 and TRBJ2-3, is DAMVIQNPRYQVTQFGKPVTLSCSQTLNHNVMYWYQQKSSQAPKLLFHYYDKDFNNEADTPDNFQSRRPNTSFCFLDIRSPGLGDTAMYLCATSRVGLARTDTQYFGPGTRLTVL.

The V call is TRBV2, the J call TRBJ1-2; 10 positions match TRBD1. CDR1 SNHLY and CDR2 FYNNEI come from the germline V gene. CDR3 length: 17 residues. J gave up 2 bases and V 7 bases, and 13 bases lay outside the gene matches. The CDR3 nucleotides are TGTGCCAGCACTCCGCGGGGGACAGGGGCGAAAAACTATGGCTACACCTTC. This gives the protein CASTPRGTGAKNYGYTF.

The CDR3 here is CASSLVGLAAEQYF. The CDR3 region has the DNA TGTGCCAGCAGCTTAGTCGGTCTAGCGGCCGAGCAGTACTTC. J is TRBJ2-7 and V is TRBV7-6; TRBD2 aligns across 7 bases. The CDR3 spans 14 residues. Germline trimming cut 1 base from V and 6 bases from J; bases unmatched to any gene: 6. Per the germline V gene, CDR1 is SGHVS and CDR2 is FNYEAQ.

Worth noting for this clone: Likely a read error: the CDR3 ends without its conserved phenylalanine or tryptophan. J is TRBJ1-4 and V is TRBV6-1, with D possibly matching TRBD1 (5 bases). CDR1 MNHNS and CDR2 SASEGT come from the germline V gene. This CDR3 spans 16 amino acids. Trimming left V 4 bases short and J 7 bases short, with 19 bases between. CDR3 DNA sequence: TGTGCCAGCAGTGGTACCTGGGGGGGACTGGGTGAAAAACTGTTTGTT. Protein sequence: CASSGTWGGLGEKLFV.

This chain links TRBV5-1 with TRBJ1-6; D gene unclear. The CDR3 is made up of 14 amino acids. The V gene lost 5 bases and the J gene lost 1 base, with 7 bases spanning the gap. Germline V lookup: CDR1 SGHRS, CDR2 YFSETQ. CDR3 nucleotides: TGCGCCAGCAGATCATCATCCTATAATTCACCCCTCCACTTT. It codes for CASRSSSYNSPLHF.

This rearrangement joins TRBV10-3 to TRBJ2-3; D is perhaps TRBD2 (6 bases). CDR1 and CDR2 from the germline V gene are ENHRY and SYGVKD. The CDR3 contains 12 residues. Trimming cost V 2 bases and J 6 bases, with 6 bases left between them. CDR3 DNA sequence: TGTGCCATCAGTGAGGGGGGGGATACGCAGTATTTT. It yields the protein CAISEGGDTQYF.

The chain joins TRBV30 to TRBJ1-1; a weak D match, TRBD1 (6 bases). Trimming removed 2 bases at V and 1 base at J, with 11 bases between. Germline assignment: CDR1 GTSNPN and CDR2 SVGIG (reference sequence). This CDR3 contains 14 residues. The CDR3 coding sequence is TGTGCCTGGAGTACAGGGACGGAGAACACTGAAGCTTTCTTT. It codes for CAWSTGTENTEAFF.